The 25 T cell receptor beta chains listed next were all sequenced from one sample in a study of blood T cell repertoires in COVID-19. Profiling relied on immunoSEQ multiplex PCR, and the TCRdb table lists in-frame clones only, not all of them. The table lists over 50,000 clones, 86% of them singletons. Specimen: peripheral blood. The source of these receptors is a human donor in a cohort sampled during active COVID-19.

The CDR3 DNA follows: TGTGCCAGTAGTCCCCCCGGGACAGGGGGAGAAAAACTGTTTTTT. Translating it yields CASSPPGTGGEKLFF. The J gene is TRBJ1-4, the V gene TRBV19; 11 nucleotides match TRBD1. CDR3 length: 15 amino acids. J gave up 8 bases and V 5 bases, and 7 bases lay outside the gene matches. CDR1 and CDR2 (germline): LNHDA, SQIVND (reference sequence).

The rearrangement uses TRBV11-1 and TRBJ2-5, with TRBD2 identical over 11 bases. The CDR3 runs to 15 residues. The V gene end was trimmed by 5 bases and the J gene end by 1 base; junction bases not matched to a gene: 3. Germline CDR1 reads SGHAT; CDR2 reads FQDESV (reference sequence). CDR3 sequence (DNA): TGTGCCAGCAGCCAGGGGACTAGCGGCCAAGAGACCCAGTACTTC. Its protein product is CASSQGTSGQETQYF.

The rearrangement uses TRBV11-2 and TRBJ2-7, with D perhaps TRBD1 (5 bases). Trimming stripped 5 bases from V and 4 bases from J, with 12 bases between. The CDR3 is 13 amino acids. Germline assignment: CDR1 SGHAT and CDR2 FQNNGV. CDR3 residues: CASSPSGFYEQYF. Here the CDR3 DNA reads TGTGCCAGCAGCCCCTCAGGGTTTTACGAGCAGTACTTC.

This clone is medium-sized by share. The chain couples TRBV28 to TRBJ1-4, with D hard to call. This CDR3 contains 11 residues. Looked up from germline, CDR1 is MDHEN and CDR2 is SYDVKM. Trimming pared 7 bases from V and 5 bases from J, leaving 5 bases between. The CDR3 DNA is TGTGCCAGCACCAAAAATGAAAAACTGTTTTTT. The encoded protein is CASTKNEKLFF. Together with reference TRBV28 and TRBJ1-4, the CDR3 gives the full variable domain: DVKVTQSSRYLVKRTGEKVFLECVQDMDHENMFWYRQDPGLGLRLIYFSYDVKMKEKGDIPEGYSVSREKKERFSLILESASTNQTSMYLCASTKNEKLFFGSGTQLSVL.

The chain is built from TRBV19 and TRBJ2-6; TRBD1 aligns across 12 bases. The CDR3 is 17 amino acids. V lost 4 bases to trimming and J lost 4 bases; unmatched junction nucleotides: 5. The germline CDR1 and CDR2 sequences are LNHDA and SQIVND (reference sequence). CDR3 nucleotide sequence: TGTGCCAGTAGTAACCGGGACAGGGGGCGAGGGGCCAACGTCCTGACTTTC. This encodes CASSNRDRGRGANVLTF. Full variable domain (remainder filled in from reference TRBV19 and TRBJ2-6): DGGITQSPKYLFRKEGQNVTLSCEQNLNHDAMYWYRQDPGQGLRLIYYSQIVNDFQKGDIAEGYSVSREKKESFPLTVTSAQKNPTAFYLCASSNRDRGRGANVLTFGAGSRLTVL.

This clone has a single count. The CDR3 DNA follows: TGTGCCTGGAGTGAGGGGGCTGGAAACACCATATATTTT. Its translation: CAWSEGAGNTIYF. V and J are TRBV30 and TRBJ1-3, with D possibly matching TRBD1 (6 bases). Trimming removed 1 base from V and 2 bases from J, with 6 bases in between. From germline, CDR1 is GTSNPN and CDR2 SVGIG (reference sequence). The CDR3 is made up of 13 amino acids. Together with reference TRBV30 and TRBJ1-3, the CDR3 gives the full variable domain: SQTIHQWPATLVQPVGSPLSLECTVEGTSNPNLYWYRQAAGRGLQLLFYSVGIGQISSEVPQNLSASRPQDRQFILSSKKLLLSDSGFYLCAWSEGAGNTIYFGEGSWLTVV.

The chain combines TRBV7-3 with TRBJ2-3, with 11 bases matching TRBD2. Germline trimming cut 5 bases from V and 6 bases from J; bases unmatched to any gene: 7. Germline V CDR1 and CDR2: SGHTA, FQGTGA. The CDR3 has 15 residues. The CDR3 protein is CASSPELAGDDTQYF. The DNA of the CDR3 is TGTGCCAGCAGCCCAGAACTAGCGGGAGATGATACGCAGTATTTT.

This clone was detected only a few times. The chain links TRBV12-5 to TRBJ2-7; D unresolved. Between the trimmed V and J ends, which lost 0 bases and 3 bases, there was a span of 9 bases. Germline V gene lookup returns CDR1 LGHNT and CDR2 FRNRAP. CDR3 length: 14 residues. In DNA, the CDR3 is TGTGCTAGTGGTTTGGTACAGATATTCTACGAGCAGTACTTC. Its protein is CASGLVQIFYEQYF. Full variable domain (rest looked up from reference TRBV12-5 and TRBJ2-7): DARVTQTPRHKVTEMGQEVTMRCQPILGHNTVFWYRQTMMQGLELLAYFRNRAPLDDSGMPKDRFSAEMPDATLATLKIQPSEPRDSAVYFCASGLVQIFYEQYFGPGTRLTVT.

The gene calls are TRBV12-5 and TRBJ2-7; 7 bases agree with TRBD1. The ends lost 1 base at V and 2 bases at J; junction bases unmatched: 5. The CDR3 has 15 residues. Germline loops: CDR1 LGHNT, CDR2 FRNRAP. CDR3 residues: CASGLGQGPAYEQYF. The CDR3 nucleotides are TGTGCTAGTGGTTTGGGACAGGGACCCGCCTACGAGCAGTACTTC.

The rearrangement joins TRBV30 to TRBJ2-7; weak D call: TRBD1 (5 bases). Trimming left V 1 base short and J 0 bases short, with 10 bases between. Per the germline V gene, CDR1 is GTSNPN and CDR2 is SVGIG (reference sequence). This CDR3 has 14 residues. The CDR3 sequence is CAWSGPGSSYEQYF. CDR3 bases: TGTGCCTGGAGTGGCCCAGGGTCCTCCTACGAGCAGTACTTC.

The rearrangement uses TRBV4-1 and TRBJ1-3; D uncertain. The CDR3 sequence is 15 residues long. Trimming pared 1 base from V and 2 bases from J, leaving 9 bases between. Per germline, CDR1 MGHRA and CDR2 YSYEKL. CDR3 loop: CASSQALGAGNTIYF. In nucleotides, the CDR3 is TGCGCCAGCAGCCAAGCCCTCGGGGCTGGAAACACCATATATTTT.

V usage is TRBV27 and J usage is TRBJ2-5; perhaps TRBD2 as D (7 bases). This CDR3 has 14 residues. Trimming stripped 4 bases from V and 7 bases from J, with 16 bases between. Germline CDR1 is MNHEY and CDR2 is SMNVEV (reference sequence). CDR3 residues: CASSWGGRQRTQYF. The CDR3 DNA sequence: TGTGCCAGCAGTTGGGGGGGGCGTCAGCGGACCCAGTACTTC.

The gene calls are TRBV2 and TRBJ2-1, with TRBD2 as a possible D gene (6 bases). CDR3 length: 15 residues. Germline CDR1 SNHLY, CDR2 FYNNEI. V was pared by 5 bases and J by 2 bases, with 13 bases between. CDR3 DNA sequence: TGTGCCAGCAGTTGGGACTCAGGAACCTACAATGAGCAGTTCTTC. The encoded protein is CASSWDSGTYNEQFF.

The gene calls are TRBV19 and TRBJ1-2, with D unclear. This CDR3 comprises 16 residues. In germline, CDR1 is LNHDA, CDR2 SQIVND (reference sequence). Trimming shortened V by 5 bases and J by 6 bases, and 22 bases separated the two germline ends. The CDR3 sequence is CASSYRLKAGGDGYTF. The CDR3 DNA is TGTGCCAGTAGTTACCGGTTAAAGGCCGGAGGAGATGGCTACACCTTC.

The V gene is TRBV11-2, the J gene TRBJ2-5; 8 nucleotides agree with TRBD1. The CDR3 contains 14 residues. Germline CDR1 is SGHAT and CDR2 is FQNNGV. With V trimmed by 5 bases and J by 3 bases, 5 bases remained unmatched. The CDR3 DNA reads TGTGCCAGCAGCCGCAGGGGGCGAGAAGAGACCCAGTACTTC. It yields the protein CASSRRGREETQYF. Together with reference TRBV11-2 and TRBJ2-5, the CDR3 gives the full variable domain: EAGVAQSPRYKIIEKRQSVAFWCNPISGHATLYWYQQILGQGPKLLIQFQNNGVVDDSQLPKDRFSAERLKGVDSTLKIQPAKLEDSAVYLCASSRRGREETQYFGPGTRLLVL.

This clone has more than one count but fewer than ten. V usage is TRBV3-1 (or the pseudogene TRBV3-2) and J usage is TRBJ1-2; D might be TRBD1 (5 bases). In germline, CDR1 is LGHDT, CDR2 YNNKEL (reference sequence). The CDR3 runs 18 residues. The ends were cut back, 0 bases at V and 4 bases at J, with 21 bases in the middle. CDR3 sequence (DNA): TGTGCCAGCAGCCAAGAGGTGGGACTGTATTCTCTGGGCTATGGCTACACCTTC. This translates into CASSQEVGLYSLGYGYTF.

V usage is TRBV7-9 and J usage is TRBJ1-3; D perhaps matches TRBD1 (6 bases). Germline V lookup: CDR1 SEHNR, CDR2 FQNEAQ (reference sequence). V lost 0 bases to trimming and J lost 9 bases, with 12 bases between them. The CDR3 covers 14 residues. DNA for the CDR3: TGTGCCAGCAGCTTAGCTGGACAGTTCTCCACCATATATTTT. Its protein product is CASSLAGQFSTIYF.

The chain recombines TRBV4-3 with TRBJ2-1; 7 nucleotides align to TRBD2. V lost 4 bases and J lost 1; bases outside the gene matches: 7. The germline gives CDR1 LGHNA, CDR2 YSLEER. The CDR3 is 16 amino acids. CDR3 coding DNA: TGCGCCAGCAGCCCCACTAGCGCCCGGTCCTACAATGAGCAGTTCTTC. Translation gives CASSPTSARSYNEQFF.

V gene TRBV5-4 combines with J gene TRBJ2-2, with 7 nucleotides matching TRBD2. Germline CDR1 SGHNT, CDR2 YYREEE (reference sequence). The CDR3 covers 17 residues. V shed 1 base, J shed 4 bases, and the junction held 10 bases outside the gene matches. CDR3 DNA: TGTGCCAGCAGCTTGTCCTCTAGCGGAGGTCGCACCGGGGAGCTGTTTTTT. It yields the protein CASSLSSSGGRTGELFF.

This rearrangement joins TRBV4-2 to TRBJ2-1; 14 bases are shared with TRBD2. Germline V CDR1 and CDR2: LGHNA, YNFKEQ. The CDR3 is 18 residues long. Unmatched junction bases numbered 8, after V lost 4 bases and J lost 3 bases. CDR3 DNA: TGTGCCAGCAGCCCTAGACTAGCGGGAGGGCCTAACTACAATGAGCAGTTCTTC. As protein: CASSPRLAGGPNYNEQFF.

The V call is TRBV6-2 or TRBV6-3, the J call TRBJ2-7, with 8 bases aligning to TRBD2. The J segment lost 12 bases and the V segment lost 6 bases, leaving 16 bases of the junction unmatched. Germline lookup yields CDR1 MNHEY and CDR2 SVGEGT. CDR3 length equals 14 residues. CDR3 residues: CASSQGVAGLPRYF. The CDR3 DNA sequence: TGTGCCAGCAGCCAAGGGGTAGCGGGGCTACCAAGGTACTTC.

This chain connects TRBV7-2 to TRBJ2-2; D possibly corresponds to TRBD1 (5 bases). Germline-derived CDR1 and CDR2 are SGHTA and FQGNSA. This CDR3 is 15 amino acids long. V shed 5 bases and J shed 1 base, with 11 bases lying between them. CDR3: CASSLDSLNTGELFF. The DNA for the CDR3 is TGTGCCAGCAGCCTTGACAGCCTGAACACCGGGGAGCTGTTTTTT. The complete variable domain, with remaining parts taken from reference TRBV7-2 and TRBJ2-2, reads GAGVSQSPSNKVTEKGKDVELRCDPISGHTALYWYRQSLGQGLEFLIYFQGNSAPDKSGLPSDRFSAERTGGSVSTLTIQRTQQEDSAVYLCASSLDSLNTGELFFGEGSRLTVL.

The gene calls are TRBV29-1 and TRBJ1-1, with 8 bases aligning to TRBD1. This CDR3 has 13 amino acids. Per the germline V gene, CDR1 is SQVTM and CDR2 is ANQGSEA. The junction had 15 bases not matched to a gene; V was cut back by 8 bases and J by 10 bases. CDR3 residues: CSPRKQGDSGAFF. The DNA of the CDR3 is TGCAGCCCCAGAAAACAGGGGGATTCTGGAGCTTTCTTT.

V usage is TRBV28 and J usage is TRBJ2-3; TRBD1 aligns across 9 bases. The trim removed 5 bases at V and 2 bases at J, leaving 5 bases unmatched. From germline, CDR1 is MDHEN and CDR2 SYDVKM. The CDR3 covers 15 residues. The CDR3 reads CASSRRDRDTDTQYF. The CDR3 bases are TGTGCCAGCAGTCGCCGGGACAGGGACACAGATACGCAGTATTTT.

J is TRBJ1-1 and V is TRBV29-1, with TRBD1 as a possible D gene (6 bases). The germline V and J ends were trimmed by 4 bases and 1 base, with 10 bases remaining between them. Germline values: CDR1 SQVTM, CDR2 ANQGSEA. The CDR3 spans 13 residues. This chain's CDR3 is CSVVRDKNTEAFF. CDR3 DNA: TGCAGCGTTGTGAGGGACAAGAACACTGAAGCTTTCTTT.